Below, 21 T cell receptor beta chains from the same sample are listed, as sequenced in a study of T cells after yellow fever vaccination. TCRdb re-called the 5' RACE reads through MiXCR, storing one row per CDR3 protein. Seen here are some 600,000 distinct CDR3 sequences, roughly a sixth observed once, and the top ten hold roughly 17%. Specimen: PBMCs, collected less than 6 days after the first yellow fever vaccination. Receptors were obtained from a man between 18 and 29 years old who received the YFV17D yellow fever vaccine.

The rearrangement uses TRBV20-1 and TRBJ2-3, with a weak D call TRBD2 (6 bases). Trimming stripped 3 bases from V and 2 bases from J, with 15 bases between. This CDR3 contains 15 residues. From germline, CDR1 is DFQATT and CDR2 SNEGSKA (reference sequence). The CDR3 here is CSASSGAEHTDTQYF. Here the CDR3 DNA reads TGCAGTGCTAGTAGCGGTGCAGAGCACACAGATACGCAGTATTTT.

This clonotype appeared a few times. This sequence joins TRBV5-1 and TRBJ2-3, with 12 nucleotides matching TRBD2. The CDR3 sequence is 17 residues long. Unmatched junction bases numbered 5, after V lost 1 base and J lost 2 bases. Per the germline V gene, CDR1 is SGHRS and CDR2 is YFSETQ. CDR3 nucleotide sequence: TGCGCCAGCAGCTTGAAGGCTAGCGGGGGGGCCACAGATACGCAGTATTTT. Amino acids: CASSLKASGGATDTQYF.

The chain uses TRBV7-9 and TRBJ2-7, with no clear D. V dropped 5 bases and J dropped 0 bases, with 8 bases sitting between them. Looked up from germline, CDR1 is SEHNR and CDR2 is FQNEAQ (reference sequence). The CDR3 is made up of 13 amino acids. The DNA of the CDR3 is TGTGCCAGCAGCGCCCAGATCTCCTACGAGCAGTACTTC. Its translation is CASSAQISYEQYF.

J is TRBJ2-7 and V is TRBV7-2; 11 positions agree with TRBD2. V trimming: 5 bases; J trimming: 1 base; junction bases outside the gene matches: 4. Germline V CDR1 and CDR2: SGHTA, FQGNSA. This CDR3 has 15 residues. CDR3 coding DNA: TGTGCCAGCAGCCCCCTAGCGGGGGGTTCCTACGAGCAGTACTTC. Amino acid sequence: CASSPLAGGSYEQYF. Together with reference TRBV7-2 and TRBJ2-7, the CDR3 gives the full variable domain: GAGVSQSPSNKVTEKGKDVELRCDPISGHTALYWYRQSLGQGLEFLIYFQGNSAPDKSGLPSDRFSAERTGGSVSTLTIQRTQQEDSAVYLCASSPLAGGSYEQYFGPGTRLTVT.

This clonotype was observed a few times. This chain joins TRBV29-1 and TRBJ1-1; tentatively, D is TRBD1 (6 bases). V was pared by 6 bases and J by 5 bases, with 19 bases between. The germline V gene has CDR1 SQVTM and CDR2 ANQGSEA. This CDR3 region has 14 residues. The CDR3, as DNA: TGCAGCGTGGGCCGGCAGGGGTCAGGGACTGAAGCTTTCTTT. Its protein product is CSVGRQGSGTEAFF.

This clonotype was seen more than once but under ten times. This chain joins TRBV4-3 and TRBJ2-3; D is unclear. The CDR3 covers 15 residues. CDR1 LGHNA and CDR2 YSLEER come from the germline V gene. The ends were cut back, 1 base at V and 4 bases at J, with 12 bases in the middle. DNA for the CDR3: TGCGCCAGCAGCCAAGCCTACCCATCAGCAGATACGCAGTATTTT. This sequence encodes CASSQAYPSADTQYF.

The gene calls are TRBV6-1 and TRBJ1-2; tentatively, D is TRBD1 (6 bases). CDR1 MNHNS and CDR2 SASEGT come from the germline V gene. The CDR3 contains 15 residues. Trimming took 6 bases from V and 6 from J, leaving 20 bases between them. DNA for the CDR3: TGTGCCAGCAGAAACGGGCAGGGGCCCTTTGATGGCTACACCTTC. It yields the protein CASRNGQGPFDGYTF.

This clonotype was seen only a few times. CDR3: CASSQEFSGQGTDTQYF. The CDR3 nucleotides read TGCGCCAGCAGCCAGGAATTCTCGGGACAGGGCACAGATACGCAGTATTTT. V usage is TRBV4-3 and J usage is TRBJ2-3, with 8 positions matching TRBD1. This CDR3 spans 17 amino acids. Germline V gene sequence: CDR1 LGHNA, CDR2 YSLEER. V shed 3 bases, J shed 1 base, and the junction held 9 bases outside the gene matches.

The rearrangement links TRBV7-9 to TRBJ2-3; 11 nucleotides align to TRBD1. Trimming at V came to 4 bases and at J to 5 bases, leaving 8 bases not matched to a gene. CDR1 and CDR2 (germline): SEHNR, FQNEAQ (reference sequence). The CDR3 is made up of 16 amino acids. The CDR3 here is CASSSNRDRGIDTQYF. In nucleotides, the CDR3 is TGTGCCAGCAGCTCAAACCGGGACAGGGGGATAGATACGCAGTATTTT.

This clonotype was found a few times. The genes are TRBV5-1 and TRBJ2-5; 8 bases line up with TRBD2. With V trimmed by 6 bases and J by 5 bases, 12 bases remained unmatched. Germline V CDR1 and CDR2: SGHRS, YFSETQ. This CDR3 comprises 15 residues. CDR3 amino acids: CASTSTGTRWETQYF. The CDR3 DNA sequence: TGCGCCAGCACCTCAACCGGGACTAGGTGGGAGACCCAGTACTTC.

This clonotype was seen a handful of times. The CDR3 sequence: CAISDPGASQETQYF. CDR3 DNA sequence: TGTGCCATCAGTGACCCGGGAGCATCCCAAGAGACCCAGTACTTC. The V and J genes are TRBV10-3 and TRBJ2-5; TRBD2 is a possible D gene (6 bases). V was cut by 3 bases and J by 1 base, with 12 bases left in between. The V gene's germline CDR1 is ENHRY and CDR2 SYGVKD. The CDR3 sequence is 15 residues long.

This clonotype was found a few times. V is TRBV3-1 and J is TRBJ2-1; no clear D. Germline V gives CDR1 LGHDT, CDR2 YNNKEL (reference sequence). Trimming cost V 0 bases and J 5 bases, with 5 bases left between them. CDR3 length equals 13 residues. CDR3 coding DNA: TGTGCCAGCAGCCAAGATGCAAACAATGAGCAGTTCTTC. Encoded protein: CASSQDANNEQFF.

The rearrangement uses TRBV15 and TRBJ1-1; D remains unclear. Germline CDR1 LNHNV, CDR2 YYDKDF (reference sequence). The CDR3 is 15 amino acids. V lost 0 bases to trimming and J lost 1 base, with 9 bases between them. The CDR3 nucleotides read TGTGCCACCAGCAGAGATTACGAGGAGAACACTGAAGCTTTCTTT. This codes for CATSRDYEENTEAFF. The variable domain in full, completed from reference TRBV15 and TRBJ1-1, reads DAMVIQNPRYQVTQFGKPVTLSCSQTLNHNVMYWYQQKSSQAPKLLFHYYDKDFNNEADTPDNFQSRRPNTSFCFLDIRSPGLGDTAMYLCATSRDYEENTEAFFGQGTRLTVV.

This clonotype was recorded at least ten times. V usage is TRBV15 and J usage is TRBJ2-3; TRBD2 agrees at 11 bases. CDR1 and CDR2 from the germline V gene are LNHNV and YYDKDF (reference sequence). V shed 1 base and J 2 bases; nucleotides not matched to a gene: 5. The CDR3 is 17 residues long. CDR3 in DNA: TGTGCCACCAGCAGAGGGGCTAGCGGGGGGTACACAGATACGCAGTATTTT. Amino acid sequence: CATSRGASGGYTDTQYF.

V usage is TRBV4-3 and J usage is TRBJ1-1; D is unclear. The V end lost 5 bases, the J end lost 3 bases, and 16 bases lay between the germline ends. Germline assignment: CDR1 LGHNA and CDR2 YSLEER. The CDR3 is 15 amino acids. CDR3 nucleotides: TGCGCCAGCAGCACTAATAACCCGGTTCACACTGAAGCTTTCTTT. Translated, it gives CASSTNNPVHTEAFF.

This clonotype was detected ten times or more. One end of the junction fails to match germline, which may point to a read error. This chain uses TRBV19 with TRBJ2-3, with a tentative D call TRBD2 (6 bases). CDR1 and CDR2 from the germline V gene are LNHDA and SQIVND (reference sequence). The CDR3 consists of 12 residues. CDR3 region: CASTSRTDTQYF. CDR3 coding DNA: TGTGCGAGTACTAGCCGCACAGATACGCAGTATTTT.

The V gene is TRBV5-4, the J gene TRBJ1-1; D unclear. The CDR3 loop spans 15 amino acids. The germline V and J ends were trimmed by 4 bases and 0 bases, with 13 bases remaining between them. CDR1 is SGHNT and CDR2 is YYREEE in the germline V gene (reference sequence). CDR3 sequence (DNA): TGTGCCAGCAGCGCAGAACAGTCTATGAACACTGAAGCTTTCTTT. Translating gives CASSAEQSMNTEAFF. Looking up the rest from reference TRBV5-4 and TRBJ1-1 gives the full variable domain: ETGVTQSPTHLIKTRGQQVTLRCSSQSGHNTVSWYQQALGQGPQFIFQYYREEENGRGNFPPRFSGLQFPNYSSELNVNALELDDSALYLCASSAEQSMNTEAFFGQGTRLTVV.

This chain links TRBV28 with TRBJ2-7, with D possibly TRBD1 on 5 matching bases. The CDR3 is made up of 14 amino acids. Germline CDR1 and CDR2: MDHEN and SYDVKM. V lost 6 bases, J lost 2 bases, and 14 bases lay in between. CDR3 nucleotide sequence: TGTGCCAGCAGGAACCAGGGAACCCCCTACGAGCAGTACTTC. This translates into CASRNQGTPYEQYF.

There are a few counts of this clonotype. J is TRBJ2-5 and V is TRBV20-1; 8 nucleotides line up with TRBD2. CDR3 length: 14 amino acids. V shed 5 bases, J shed 4 bases, and the junction held 9 bases outside the gene matches. Germline assignment: CDR1 DFQATT and CDR2 SNEGSKA (reference sequence). This CDR3 reads CSASNAGGGETQYF. The CDR3 nucleotides read TGCAGTGCTTCCAATGCGGGGGGAGGAGAGACCCAGTACTTC.

This CDR3 is CASSSNLLEQYF. In DNA form, the CDR3 reads TGTGCCAGCAGCTCTAATCTTTTAGAGCAGTACTTC. The rearrangement joins TRBV7-9 to TRBJ2-7; no reliable D call. The CDR3 has 12 amino acids. CDR1 SEHNR and CDR2 FQNEAQ come from the germline V gene (reference sequence). V lost 4 bases and J 7 bases, leaving 11 bases between the germline ends.

Regarding this clonotype: One junction end does not reproduce the germline sequence, and a read error may be involved. The genes are TRBV7-7 and TRBJ2-2; D unclear. The CDR3 sequence is 14 residues long. In germline, CDR1 is SSHAT, CDR2 FNYEAQ (reference sequence). As DNA, the CDR3 is TGTGCTAGCAGCCACAAAGGGAACACCGGGGAGCTGTTTTTT. Its translation is CASSHKGNTGELFF.